These 21 T cell receptor beta chains were all obtained from the same sample, sequenced in a study of cytomegalovirus exposure and HLA in healthy donors (dated by TCRdb to about 2017). Library preparation used the immunoSEQ multiplex PCR assay. For the multiplex PCR, a mixture combining 60 forward primers for TCR Vbeta segments and 13 reverse primers for TCR Jbeta segments was used. This immuneACCESS table, as held by TCRdb, lists in-frame sequences with V and J called but not all clones. Of the missing ones, under half trace to an unresolved V gene in checked studies; the others have no known cause. The sample table holds fewer than 200,000 clones, of which around 80% were seen once. About 1.6% of the sample lies in the top ten. Sequenced: PBMCs. Receptors were obtained from a girl aged 5-17 years in good health and CMV-seropositive.

This clone was recorded once. The chain is built from TRBV4-3 and TRBJ2-5, with 12 bases aligning to TRBD2. With 0 bases clipped from V and 4 bases from J, the junction kept 12 bases outside the gene matches. This CDR3 has 19 residues. Germline V gene sequence: CDR1 LGHNA, CDR2 YSLEER. The CDR3 reads CASSQDRLLAGGRRETQYF. CDR3 in DNA: TGCGCCAGCAGCCAAGATCGATTACTAGCGGGGGGCCGTAGAGAGACCCAGTACTTC.

This chain uses TRBV14 with TRBJ1-1; the D is unclear. V lost 0 bases and J 5 bases, leaving 13 bases between the germline ends. Germline V gene sequence: CDR1 SGHDN, CDR2 FVKESK. The CDR3 is made up of 15 amino acids. CDR3 residues: CASSQDQVVRTEAFF. The CDR3 DNA sequence: TGTGCCAGCAGCCAAGATCAGGTGGTACGGACTGAAGCTTTCTTT.

The chain combines TRBV7-9 with TRBJ1-2; 7 nucleotides match TRBD1. J lost 6 bases, V lost 5 bases, and 12 bases had no gene match. There are 15 residues in the CDR3. Germline V gene sequence: CDR1 SEHNR, CDR2 FQNEAQ (reference sequence). CDR3: CASSPPGQISDGYTF. CDR3 nucleotide sequence: TGTGCCAGCAGCCCTCCGGGACAGATTTCAGATGGCTACACCTTC.

V usage is TRBV5-4 and J usage is TRBJ1-1; tentative D call: TRBD1 (5 bases). CDR1 and CDR2 from the germline V gene are SGHNT and YYREEE (reference sequence). Trimming cost V 5 bases and J 3 bases, with 17 bases left between them. The CDR3 totals 15 residues. The CDR3 coding sequence is TGTGCCAGCAGTCTGAAGGATGGAGGGGACACTGAAGCTTTCTTT. Amino acids: CASSLKDGGDTEAFF.

The V gene is TRBV11-2, the J gene TRBJ1-1; TRBD1 might be the D (5 bases). The CDR3 is 14 amino acids. Germline loops: CDR1 SGHAT, CDR2 FQNNGV. With 5 bases removed from V and 9 bases from J, the gap between germline ends came to 19 bases. The chain's CDR3 is CASSLDLSTDQAFF. DNA of the CDR3: TGTGCCAGCAGCCTCGACCTGTCGACAGACCAAGCTTTCTTT.

This clone came up a few times. The V call is TRBV28, the J call TRBJ2-1; 9 positions match TRBD2. Germline V CDR1 and CDR2: MDHEN, SYDVKM. The J segment lost 4 bases and the V segment lost 8 bases, leaving 6 bases of the junction unmatched. The CDR3 runs 14 residues. The CDR3, as DNA: TGTGCCAGCCTTTCGGCGGGGGGGTACAATGAGCAGTTCTTC. Translating it yields CASLSAGGYNEQFF. The full variable domain, with the rest looked up from reference TRBV28 and TRBJ2-1, is DVKVTQSSRYLVKRTGEKVFLECVQDMDHENMFWYRQDPGLGLRLIYFSYDVKMKEKGDIPEGYSVSREKKERFSLILESASTNQTSMYLCASLSAGGYNEQFFGPGTRLTVL.

This clone is a singleton in its sample. The gene calls are TRBV6-1 and TRBJ2-2; 8 bases fit TRBD2. The length of the CDR3 is 15 residues. V was pared by 5 bases and J by 4 bases, with 6 bases of the junction left unmatched. Germline assignment: CDR1 MNHNS and CDR2 SASEGT. CDR3 protein: CASSPGLVPTGELFF. CDR3 coding DNA: TGTGCCAGCAGTCCGGGACTAGTCCCCACCGGGGAGCTGTTTTTT.

This chain links TRBV7-9 with TRBJ1-1, with D perhaps matching TRBD1 (5 bases). Between the trimmed V and J ends, which lost 3 bases and 0 bases, there was a span of 17 bases. Germline V gene lookup returns CDR1 SEHNR and CDR2 FQNEAQ (reference sequence). CDR3 size: 17 residues. The CDR3: CASSFPSGTGLNTEAFF. The CDR3 DNA reads as TGTGCCAGCAGCTTCCCAAGTGGAACAGGATTGAACACTGAAGCTTTCTTT.

The V call is TRBV27, the J call TRBJ2-7, with 7 nucleotides matching TRBD2. CDR1 and CDR2 (germline): MNHEY, SMNVEV (reference sequence). The CDR3 totals 15 residues. The V gene end was trimmed by 2 bases and the J gene end by 4 bases; junction bases not matched to a gene: 8. CDR3 in amino acids: CASSLRAGVGYEQYF. In DNA form, the CDR3 reads TGTGCCAGCAGTTTACGGGCGGGAGTTGGGTACGAGCAGTACTTC.

The V call is TRBV11-2, the J call TRBJ1-3, with D hard to call. Germline assignment: CDR1 SGHAT and CDR2 FQNNGV. V was trimmed by 0 bases and J by 4 bases, leaving 13 bases between them. The CDR3 contains 16 residues. CDR3 sequence (DNA): TGTGCCAGCAGCTTAGATTTGGCTCTGTTCGGAAACACCATATATTTT. Protein: CASSLDLALFGNTIYF.

The V and J genes are TRBV5-4 and TRBJ1-4; TRBD1 matches 7 bases. CDR1 and CDR2 from the germline V gene are SGHNT and YYREEE (reference sequence). The V gene end was trimmed by 3 bases and the J gene end by 6 bases; junction bases not matched to a gene: 8. The CDR3 is made up of 15 amino acids. The CDR3 DNA reads as TGTGCCAGCAGCTCAAGACAGGGCGGAGATGAAAAACTGTTTTTT. Translated: CASSSRQGGDEKLFF.

The J gene is TRBJ1-3, the V gene TRBV2, with D maybe TRBD1 (6 bases). The CDR3 contains 14 residues. From germline, CDR1 is SNHLY and CDR2 FYNNEI. V was pared by 6 bases and J by 4 bases, with 13 bases between. CDR3 in amino acids: CASRDTGFGNTIYF. Here the CDR3 DNA reads TGTGCCAGCAGAGACACAGGGTTCGGAAACACCATATATTTT.

The chain joins TRBV16 to TRBJ1-1; D is unresolved. This CDR3 spans 11 amino acids. Germline V gives CDR1 KGHSY, CDR2 FQNENV. V lost 6 bases and J 11 bases, leaving 13 bases between the germline ends. CDR3 in amino acids: CASSLWSGAFF. CDR3 nucleotide sequence: TGTGCCAGCAGTCTTTGGAGTGGGGCTTTCTTT.

This rearrangement joins TRBV18 to TRBJ2-7; 11 bases match TRBD2. J lost 7 bases, V lost 2 bases, and 10 bases had no gene match. Germline lookup yields CDR1 KGHSH and CDR2 LQKENI. The CDR3 spans 16 residues. CDR3: CASSPFSGRALGEQYF. CDR3 DNA: TGTGCCAGCTCACCATTTAGCGGGAGGGCCTTAGGTGAGCAGTACTTC.

The chain links TRBV4-1 to TRBJ1-5; weak D call: TRBD1 (5 bases). Germline CDR1 MGHRA, CDR2 YSYEKL. V was cut by 0 bases and J by 7 bases, with 10 bases left in between. The CDR3 totals 14 residues. CDR3 residues: CASSQDRVRQPQHF. CDR3 nucleotides: TGCGCCAGCAGCCAAGACAGGGTAAGGCAGCCCCAGCATTTT.

This chain uses TRBV5-1 with TRBJ1-2; D possibly corresponds to TRBD1 (5 bases). The V gene's germline CDR1 is SGHRS and CDR2 YFSETQ. This CDR3 spans 16 amino acids. V lost 5 bases, J lost 7 bases, and 24 bases lay in between. This CDR3 is CASRGRSGRRDPGYTF. CDR3 bases: TGCGCCAGCAGGGGGCGAAGCGGGCGGAGGGATCCTGGCTACACCTTC.

The chain has TRBV7-9 and TRBJ1-1; unclear D gene. The CDR3 is made up of 15 amino acids. Between the trimmed V and J ends, which lost 5 bases and 0 bases, there was a span of 13 bases. Germline V gives CDR1 SEHNR, CDR2 FQNEAQ (reference sequence). The CDR3 DNA reads TGTGCCAGCAGCCCCCGGCGAGGGATGAACACTGAAGCTTTCTTT. Translating gives CASSPRRGMNTEAFF.

This clone was seen more than once but under ten times. This chain links TRBV10-3 with TRBJ2-1; unclear D gene. Deletions cut 3 bases from V and 8 bases from J, with 8 bases between. CDR3 length: 12 amino acids. Per germline, CDR1 ENHRY and CDR2 SYGVKD. CDR3 DNA sequence: TGTGCCATCAGTGATGGCCGGGATGAGCAGTTCTTC. Translating it yields CAISDGRDEQFF.

This chain links TRBV6-6 with TRBJ2-1; TRBD1 agrees at 9 bases. Germline V lookup: CDR1 MNHNY, CDR2 SVGAGI (reference sequence). This CDR3 spans 14 amino acids. V dropped 3 bases and J dropped 8; count of bases not matched to a gene: 5. The CDR3 sequence is CASSYGTGRDEQFF. In nucleotides, the CDR3 is TGTGCCAGCAGTTATGGGACAGGGCGCGATGAGCAGTTCTTC.

CDR3 DNA sequence: TGTGCCAGCAGCCGGGGGACCCGAAACACAGATACGCAGTATTTT. It specifies CASSRGTRNTDTQYF. The chain has TRBV11-1 and TRBJ2-3; a possible D gene is TRBD2 (6 bases). The CDR3 contains 15 residues. Trimming pared 5 bases from V and 2 bases from J, leaving 14 bases between. Looked up from germline, CDR1 is SGHAT and CDR2 is FQDESV (reference sequence).

This clone has a handful of counts. The chain employs TRBV28 and TRBJ1-1; TRBD1 matches at 9 bases. V was clipped by 5 bases and J by 2 bases; unmatched bases: 6. CDR1 is MDHEN, CDR2 SYDVKM, per germline. CDR3 length equals 15 residues. The CDR3 protein is CASSILTGGNTEAFF. CDR3 nucleotides: TGTGCCAGCAGTATTCTAACAGGGGGCAACACTGAAGCTTTCTTT.